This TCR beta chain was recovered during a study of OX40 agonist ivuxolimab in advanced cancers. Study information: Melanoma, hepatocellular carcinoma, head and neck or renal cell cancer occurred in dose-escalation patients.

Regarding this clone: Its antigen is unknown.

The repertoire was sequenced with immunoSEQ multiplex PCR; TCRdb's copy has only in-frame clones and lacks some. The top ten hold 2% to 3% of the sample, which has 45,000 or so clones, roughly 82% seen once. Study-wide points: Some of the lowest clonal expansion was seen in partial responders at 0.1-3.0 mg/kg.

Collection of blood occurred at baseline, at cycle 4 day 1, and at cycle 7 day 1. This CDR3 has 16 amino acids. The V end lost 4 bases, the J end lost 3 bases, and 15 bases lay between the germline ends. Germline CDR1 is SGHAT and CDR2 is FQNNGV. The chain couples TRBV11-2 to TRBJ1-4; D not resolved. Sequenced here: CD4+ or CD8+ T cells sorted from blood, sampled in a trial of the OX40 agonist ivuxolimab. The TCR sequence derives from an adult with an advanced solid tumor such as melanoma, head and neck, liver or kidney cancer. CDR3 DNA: TGTGCCAGCAGCTCCGGACTCCCCCCCGCTAATGAAAAACTGTTTTTT. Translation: CASSSGLPPANEKLFF.